The clone carrying this T cell receptor (beta chain) was counted between two and nine times. Its target is unknown. Only in-frame clones appear in the TCRdb table, and some are missing; sequencing was by immunoSEQ multiplex PCR. Seen here are tens of thousands of clones, about 83% observed once, and the top ten hold about 9.4%. Autoimmune disease history or systemic immunosuppression excluded patients. V gave up 0 bases and J gave up 13 bases, with 0 bases separating them. The germline V gene has CDR1 SNHLY and CDR2 FYNNEI. The CDR3 length is 8 residues. These data are taken from a study of OX40 agonist ivuxolimab in advanced cancers. General observations from the study: The 0.1-3.0 mg/kg partial responders had among the lowest clonal expansion. The study found that CD8+ T cells averaged more expanded clones than CD4+. It was not determined which antigens were specifically recognized by the peripheral T cells that had undergone clonal expansion.

The rearrangement links TRBV2 to TRBJ1-1, with D hard to call. This receptor was obtained from an adult with an advanced solid tumor such as melanoma, head and neck, liver or kidney cancer. This material consisted of CD4+ or CD8+ T cells sorted from blood, taken in a trial of the OX40 agonist ivuxolimab. The DNA for the CDR3 is TGTGCCAGCAGTGAAGCTTTCTTT. Residues: CASSEAFF.